What follows is one T cell receptor (beta chain) and its context. Its antigen is not known. This entry is derived from a study of early T cells in non-severe SARS-CoV-2 infection. Study in general: Unsorted whole-blood RNA was sequenced in bulk, leaving chains unpaired. Overall study results and limits: The VDJdb matching leaned toward anti-spike CD8 responses and overlooked private and CD4 specificities.

Individual cDNA molecules carried attached unique molecular identifiers. TCRdb reprocessed the 5' RACE reads via MiXCR and lists one record per CDR3 protein. The sample contains fewer than 55,000 distinct CDR3 sequences, roughly 6.6% of which appear only once. Sequencing used whole blood, obtained at baseline. The receptor's source is an adult who was a healthcare worker with PCR-confirmed SARS-CoV-2 infection or an uninfected control (not recorded which).

The CDR3 DNA reads TGTGCCAGCAGCCCCCCGGAACTAGCGCGATTAATAGATACGCAGTATTTT. Translated: CASSPPELARLIDTQYF. V and J are TRBV11-3 and TRBJ2-3; TRBD2 matches 7 bases. The CDR3 covers 17 residues. V was clipped by 5 bases and J by 5 bases; unmatched bases: 16. The germline gives CDR1 SGHNT, CDR2 YENEEA.